Following are 25 T cell receptor beta chains from one sample sequenced in a study of CD8 T cells in Susac syndrome. With random hexamers, about 0.5 to 1 ug RNA was reverse transcribed. TCRdb redid the calling of the immunoSEQ multiplex PCR reads with MiXCR, one entry per CDR3 protein. The sample consists of 120,000 to 150,000 distinct CDR3 sequences, approximately 94% of them appearing once. Sequenced sample: CD4+ T cells from PBMCs. These receptors were collected from a human donor in good health.

The DNA for the CDR3 is TGCGCCAGCAGCTTGGAACTAGCGGTACAAGAGACCCAGTACTTC. Its translation: CASSLELAVQETQYF. The chain carries TRBV5-1 and TRBJ2-5; 8 nucleotides align to TRBD2. J gave up 2 bases and V 0 bases, and 3 bases lay outside the gene matches. This CDR3 spans 15 amino acids. Germline V lookup: CDR1 SGHRS, CDR2 YFSETQ.

The V call is TRBV5-5, the J call TRBJ2-2; 8 bases fit TRBD2. The CDR3 has 16 residues. CDR1 and CDR2 from the germline V gene are SGHKS and YYEKEE (reference sequence). V gave up 4 bases and J gave up 4 bases; unmatched junction bases: 9. The CDR3 sequence: CASSPRTSRTTGELFF. DNA of the CDR3: TGTGCCAGCAGCCCAAGGACTAGCAGAACCACCGGGGAGCTGTTTTTT.

The chain links TRBV4-1 to TRBJ2-7; D is unresolved. This CDR3 spans 14 amino acids. The germline V gene has CDR1 MGHRA and CDR2 YSYEKL. V was pared by 2 bases and J by 1 base, with 9 bases between. The CDR3 DNA reads TGCGCCAGCAGCCAATTCGCAGGATCCTACGAGCAGTACTTC. The encoded protein is CASSQFAGSYEQYF.

The J gene is TRBJ2-6, the V gene TRBV2; no firm D call. V was shortened by 5 bases and J by 2 bases, with 4 bases between the two germline ends. The germline V gene has CDR1 SNHLY and CDR2 FYNNEI. CDR3 length: 13 residues. CDR3 DNA sequence: TGTGCCAGCAGTAAGGCTGGGGCCAACGTCCTGACTTTC. This codes for CASSKAGANVLTF.

The rearrangement uses TRBV6-1 and TRBJ1-3; D possibly corresponds to TRBD1 (6 bases). Trimming pared 8 bases from V and 9 bases from J, leaving 17 bases between. The germline CDR1 and CDR2 sequences are MNHNS and SASEGT. The CDR3 sequence is 13 residues long. In DNA form, the CDR3 reads TGTGCCAGCGGCCGGGACATGGACACCACCATATATTTT. Translated, it gives CASGRDMDTTIYF.

The chain has TRBV12-3 or TRBV12-4 and TRBJ1-2; D is unclear. This CDR3 contains 12 residues. V was clipped by 9 bases and J by 1 base, with 9 bases between them. CDR3 sequence (DNA): TGTGCCAGTTCTTACAGTAACTATGGCTACACCTTC. Amino acid sequence: CASSYSNYGYTF.

The chain links TRBV24-1 to TRBJ2-7; D not certain. This CDR3 contains 12 residues. Germline loops: CDR1 KGHDR, CDR2 SFDVKD. Trimming shortened V by 4 bases and J by 6 bases, and 9 bases separated the two germline ends. CDR3 DNA: TGTGCCACCAGTGACACGGTTGGCGAGCAGTACTTC. It encodes CATSDTVGEQYF.

Only one count was recorded for this clonotype. The chain carries TRBV10-3 and TRBJ1-1, with D uncertain. Germline V gene lookup returns CDR1 ENHRY and CDR2 SYGVKD. V lost 3 bases and J 7 bases, leaving 6 bases between the germline ends. This CDR3 is built from 11 residues. The CDR3 reads CAISDLGEAFF. Written as DNA, the CDR3 is TGTGCCATCAGTGACCTCGGTGAAGCTTTCTTT.

The chain carries TRBV19 and TRBJ1-6, with a possible D match to TRBD1 (6 bases). The V gene's germline CDR1 is LNHDA and CDR2 SQIVND (reference sequence). This CDR3 is built from 13 residues. The ends were cut back, 8 bases at V and 9 bases at J, with 14 bases in the middle. In nucleotides, the CDR3 is TGTGCCAGTTCGGCAGGGGTGGCTTCACCCCTCCACTTT. This sequence encodes CASSAGVASPLHF.

The chain couples TRBV29-1 to TRBJ2-7; 7 bases fit TRBD2. The germline gives CDR1 SQVTM, CDR2 ANQGSEA. There are 15 residues in the CDR3. J was trimmed by 0 bases and V by 7 bases; bases with no gene match: 12. As DNA, the CDR3 is TGCAGCGCTGTGAAGGGACTACGACGCTCCTACGAGCAGTACTTC. Translated: CSAVKGLRRSYEQYF.

The CDR3 bases are TGCGCCAGCAGTGAGGAGGGTTTTGCGTACTTC. As protein: CASSEEGFAYF. V is TRBV10-1 and J is TRBJ2-5, with a weak D call TRBD2 (5 bases). The CDR3 is made up of 11 amino acids. The V end lost 2 bases, the J end lost 13 bases, and 11 bases lay between the germline ends. Germline CDR1 and CDR2: WNHNN and SYGVQD (reference sequence).

This rearrangement joins TRBV20-1 to TRBJ2-3; D unclear. The CDR3 consists of 12 residues. Germline CDR1 reads DFQATT; CDR2 reads SNEGSKA (reference sequence). V lost 6 bases and J 2 bases, leaving 9 bases between the germline ends. The CDR3 bases are TGCAGTGCATTATCGAACACAGATACGCAGTATTTT. It yields the protein CSALSNTDTQYF.

This clonotype was seen only once. The chain joins TRBV20-1 to TRBJ1-2; D unresolved. Trimming removed 7 bases at V and 0 bases at J, with 12 bases between. The CDR3 totals 13 residues. The germline V gene has CDR1 DFQATT and CDR2 SNEGSKA (reference sequence). The CDR3 region has the DNA TGCAGTGTACGGGCAGGAGCTAACTATGGCTACACCTTC. Amino acid sequence: CSVRAGANYGYTF.

The genes are TRBV7-9 and TRBJ2-7; D possibly matches TRBD1 or TRBD2 (7 bases each). V dropped 6 bases and J dropped 5 bases, with 17 bases sitting between them. CDR1 is SEHNR and CDR2 is FQNEAQ in the germline V gene (reference sequence). The CDR3 consists of 14 residues. The CDR3, as DNA: TGTGCCAGCAGTCCGTCAGGGGGGGAAAACGAGCAGTACTTC. Translated: CASSPSGGENEQYF.

The chain links TRBV19 to TRBJ2-7; D uncertain. This CDR3 is 11 amino acids long. V was cut by 4 bases and J by 4 bases, with 5 bases left in between. Germline assignment: CDR1 LNHDA and CDR2 SQIVND (reference sequence). The CDR3 reads CASSNSYEQYF. The CDR3 DNA sequence: TGTGCCAGTAGTAATTCGTACGAGCAGTACTTC.

This chain links TRBV2 with TRBJ2-5; D unresolved. The germline V gene has CDR1 SNHLY and CDR2 FYNNEI. V was trimmed by 4 bases and J by 0 bases, leaving 9 bases between them. This CDR3 region has 14 residues. The DNA of the CDR3 is TGTGCCAGCAGTGTTTCCCAGTACCAAGAGACCCAGTACTTC. This translates into CASSVSQYQETQYF.

This chain uses TRBV18 with TRBJ2-7; 9 bases agree with TRBD1. There are 15 residues in the CDR3. Germline-derived CDR1 and CDR2 are KGHSH and LQKENI. Unmatched junction bases numbered 11, after V lost 6 bases and J lost 5 bases. The CDR3 nucleotides are TGTGCCAGCTCCACCAAAAAACAGGGGGCCCACGAGCAGTACTTC. Protein: CASSTKKQGAHEQYF.

This rearrangement joins TRBV15 to TRBJ2-5, with no clear D. Germline-derived CDR1 and CDR2 are LNHNV and YYDKDF (reference sequence). CDR3 length equals 15 residues. V was clipped by 1 base and J by 5 bases, with 14 bases between them. The CDR3: CATSRVSGGWETQYF. CDR3 nucleotides: TGTGCCACCAGCAGAGTTTCTGGTGGTTGGGAGACCCAGTACTTC.

This clonotype showed up just once. The genes are TRBV10-2 and TRBJ1-1; no clear D. Germline lookup yields CDR1 WSHSY and CDR2 SAAADI. The V and J ends lost 5 bases and 1 base respectively, with 11 bases between them. The CDR3 totals 14 residues. The CDR3 region is CASSPGNPNTEAFF. DNA of the CDR3: TGCGCCAGCAGTCCCGGTAACCCGAACACTGAAGCTTTCTTT.

The rearrangement links TRBV5-1 to TRBJ1-1; 8 bases map to TRBD1. Germline V gene lookup returns CDR1 SGHRS and CDR2 YFSETQ. This CDR3 comprises 15 residues. V was pared by 0 bases and J by 5 bases, with 6 bases of the junction left unmatched. Here the CDR3 DNA reads TGCGCCAGCAGCTTGGAAACAGGGGGTTTTACTGAAGCTTTCTTT. This translates into CASSLETGGFTEAFF.

CDR3 DNA sequence: TGTGCCAGCAGGCGGCTAGCGGGAGGTGAGCAGTTCTTC. Translation gives CASRRLAGGEQFF. V gene TRBV6-5 combines with J gene TRBJ2-1, with TRBD2 matching over 11 bases. V lost 6 bases and J lost 9; bases outside the gene matches: 4. From germline, CDR1 is MNHEY and CDR2 SVGAGI. The length of the CDR3 is 13 residues.

V gene TRBV2 combines with J gene TRBJ2-3; D assignment may be TRBD1 or TRBD2 (5 bases each). CDR1 SNHLY and CDR2 FYNNEI come from the germline V gene. Trimming took 8 bases from V and 0 from J, leaving 12 bases between them. The CDR3 has 14 residues. The CDR3 here is CASGIGESTDTQYF. The CDR3 nucleotides are TGTGCCAGCGGTATAGGGGAGAGCACAGATACGCAGTATTTT.

The chain joins TRBV20-1 to TRBJ2-3; 9 bases map to TRBD2. CDR3 length: 14 residues. Germline V gene data show CDR1 as DFQATT and CDR2 as SNEGSKA (reference sequence). J lost 5 bases, V lost 6 bases, and 9 bases had no gene match. The CDR3 loop is CSASSGSREDTQYF. Written as DNA, the CDR3 is TGCAGTGCGAGTAGCGGGAGCCGGGAAGATACGCAGTATTTT.

Only a few counts were recorded for this clonotype. The V call is TRBV30, the J call TRBJ2-7; 9 positions agree with TRBD2. Germline loops: CDR1 GTSNPN, CDR2 SVGIG (reference sequence). After removal of 3 bases from V and 2 bases from J, the junction contained 2 bases not matched to a gene. This CDR3 is built from 13 residues. The CDR3 here is CAWSLAGAYEQYF. The CDR3 nucleotides read TGTGCCTGGAGCTTAGCGGGAGCCTACGAGCAGTACTTC.

The chain combines TRBV30 with TRBJ2-6; 9 nucleotides align to TRBD1. The CDR3 sequence is 18 residues long. The ends lost 1 base at V and 4 bases at J; junction bases unmatched: 11. Germline V gene lookup returns CDR1 GTSNPN and CDR2 SVGIG (reference sequence). The CDR3: CAWSAVPGQGPGANVLTF. The DNA for the CDR3 is TGTGCCTGGAGTGCTGTCCCGGGACAGGGACCGGGGGCCAACGTCCTGACTTTC.